The rows below give T cell receptor beta chains drawn from one sample of a study of shared clonotypes between healthy human individuals. Assay used: immunoSEQ multiplex PCR; TCRdb lists only in-frame clones, some missing. The table shows roughly 2.6 million clones, with around 94% occurring only once. What was sequenced was naive CD4+ T cells sorted from blood. The receptors were sampled from a man between 18 and 35 years old in good health. Each CDR3 is given with its conserved first and last residue. A D gene is named only where the DNA matches it firmly. The listing skips clone size in some rows; elsewhere it reads once, few, many or a size class.

>TRBD1|TRBJ2-1|TRBV5-1|once
CASSEGQGPSNEQFF
TGCGCCAGCAGCGAGGGACAGGGCCCCTCCAATGAGCAGTTCTTC
>TRBD2|TRBJ2-3|TRBV18|.
CASSGQAGVGGLYTQYF
TGTGCCAGCTCAGGCCAGGCGGGAGTTGGAGGACTGTATACGCAGTATTTT
>TRBD1|TRBJ2-2|TRBV10-3|once
CAISGQGFTGELFF
TGTGCCATCAGCGGACAGGGTTTCACCGGGGAGCTGTTTTTT
>.|TRBJ2-7|TRBV4-1|.
CASSQVGAYEQYF
TGCGCCAGCAGCCAAGTGGGGGCCTACGAGCAGTACTTC
>.|TRBJ2-7|TRBV5-1|.
CASSLAAGHWYEQYF
TGCGCCAGCAGCTTGGCGGCAGGGCACTGGTACGAGCAGTACTTC
>.|TRBJ1-5|TRBV9|.
CASSDGLQPQHF
TGTGCCAGCAGCGACGGACTACAGCCCCAGCATTTT
>.|TRBJ1-1|TRBV5-1|.
CASSPLGLQNTEAFF
TGCGCCAGCAGCCCATTGGGACTTCAGAACACTGAAGCTTTCTTT
>.|TRBJ2-1|TRBV7-8|once
CASSLPDKNEQFF
TGTGCCAGCAGCTTGCCCGACAAGAATGAGCAGTTCTTC
>TRBD2|TRBJ2-1|TRBV7-2|.
CASSLITGGSYNEQFF
TGTGCCAGCAGCTTAATTACGGGAGGGTCCTACAATGAGCAGTTCTTC
>.|TRBJ2-7|TRBV5-4|.
CASSWDRVFGSEQYF
TGTGCCAGCAGCTGGGACCGGGTTTTCGGCTCCGAGCAGTACTTC
>TRBD1|TRBJ1-3|TRBV6-1|.
CASSARQGLSGNTIYF
TGTGCCAGCAGTGCCCGACAGGGTCTATCTGGAAACACCATATATTTT
>.|TRBJ2-1|TRBV7-2|.
CASSRLHNSYNEQFF
TGTGCCAGCAGCCGACTACATAACTCCTACAATGAGCAGTTCTTC
>.|TRBJ2-1|TRBV10-2|.
CASSESESREQFF
TGCGCCAGCAGTGAGTCGGAAAGCCGTGAGCAGTTCTTC
>.|TRBJ1-2|TRBV7-8|.
CASSLAWGQIPYGYTF
TGTGCCAGCAGCTTAGCGTGGGGACAAATTCCTTATGGCTACACCTTC
>.|TRBJ2-5|TRBV12-2|.
CASRSKPGLAGGETQYF
TGTGCAAGTCGCTCCAAGCCGGGACTAGCGGGCGGAGAGACCCAGTACTTC
>.|TRBJ2-7|TRBV14|once
CASSPELDGYEQYF
TGTGCCAGCAGCCCAGAGTTAGACGGCTACGAGCAGTACTTC
>TRBD2|TRBJ2-7|TRBV10-3|once
CAIQLAGNYEQYF
TGTGCCATCCAGCTAGCGGGGAACTACGAGCAGTACTTC
>TRBD2|TRBJ2-1|TRBV10-3|.
CAISLFQAGTSVIYEQFF
TGTGCCATCAGCCTATTCCAAGCCGGGACTAGCGTTATCTATGAGCAGTTCTTC
>.|TRBJ2-2|TRBV11-3|.
CASSLGTGELFF
TGTGCCAGCAGCTTAGGGACCGGGGAGCTGTTTTTT
>.|TRBJ2-7|TRBV2|once
CASSVGRGSSYEQYF
TGTGCCAGCAGTGTTGGTCGGGGGAGCTCCTACGAGCAGTACTTC
>TRBD1|TRBJ1-2|TRBV10-3|.
CAISGSTGTGDYGYTF
TGTGCCATCAGTGGGAGCACCGGGACAGGGGACTATGGCTACACCTTC
>.|TRBJ1-1|TRBV12-2|.
CASRLAGRQRVNTEAFF
TGTGCAAGTCGCTTAGCTGGAAGACAGCGGGTGAACACTGAAGCTTTCTTT
>TRBD2|TRBJ2-7|TRBV7-9|.
CASSKAGGLGEQYF
TGTGCCAGCAGCAAAGCGGGGGGATTGGGCGAGCAGTACTTC
>TRBD2|TRBJ2-1|TRBV4-1|.
CASSQESSGTYNEQFF
TGCGCCAGCAGCCAAGAGTCTAGCGGGACCTACAATGAGCAGTTCTTC
>.|TRBJ1-2|TRBV28|.
CASSLADSFYGYTF
TGTGCCAGCAGTTTGGCGGATTCATTCTATGGCTACACCTTC
>TRBD2|TRBJ2-5|TRBV5-1|.
CASSFTGGEETQYF
TGCGCCAGCAGCTTCACGGGGGGAGAAGAGACCCAGTACTTC
>.|TRBJ2-7|TRBV30|.
CAWSVAASYEQYF
TGTGCCTGGAGTGTTGCCGCATCCTACGAGCAGTACTTC
>.|TRBJ2-3|TRBV6-1|.
CASSENVRGIYTDTQYF
TGTGCCAGCAGTGAAAACGTAAGGGGCATCTACACAGATACGCAGTATTTT
>.|TRBJ2-7|TRBV11-2|.
CASSSAPSVTYEQYF
TGTGCCAGCAGCTCGGCCCCCTCCGTAACCTACGAGCAGTACTTC
>.|TRBJ2-1|TRBV7-2|.
CASSLGGRAYNEQFF
TGTGCCAGCAGCCTAGGGGGAAGGGCCTACAATGAGCAGTTCTTC
>.|TRBJ1-3|TRBV6-5|.
CASSRLGTTGNTIYF
TGTGCCAGCAGTCGCCTCGGGACGACGGGTAACACCATATATTTT
>.|TRBJ1-6|TRBV6-1|few
CASSEFKGGDSPLHF
TGTGCCAGCAGTGAGTTTAAGGGGGGGGATTCACCCCTCCACTTT
>.|TRBJ1-5|TRBV5-6|few
CASSVPNQPQHF
TGTGCCAGCAGCGTTCCCAATCAGCCCCAGCATTTT
>.|TRBJ2-6|TRBV19|.
CASSYTSGANVLTF
TGTGCCAGTAGTTATACCTCTGGGGCCAACGTCCTGACTTTC
>.|TRBJ1-6|TRBV21-1|.
CASSKLNSPLHF
TGTGCCAGCAGCAAGCTGAATTCACCCCTCCACTTT
>.|TRBJ2-2|TRBV27|.
CASRPQGEGTGELFF
TGTGCCAGCAGACCCCAGGGCGAAGGGACCGGGGAGCTGTTTTTT
>.|TRBJ1-5|TRBV2|.
CASRARTADSNQPQHF
TGTGCCAGCAGAGCTCGGACAGCCGATAGCAATCAGCCCCAGCATTTT
>.|TRBJ2-1|TRBV9|once
CASTLSGTPSSYNEQFF
TGTGCCAGCACTCTCTCCGGGACTCCCAGCTCCTACAATGAGCAGTTCTTC
>.|TRBJ1-1|TRBV5-1|.
CASSLDSGSEAFF
TGCGCCAGCAGCTTGGATTCAGGGTCTGAAGCTTTCTTT
>.|TRBJ2-1|TRBV11-2|once
CASSLEGVNLGEQFF
TGTGCCAGCAGCTTAGAAGGGGTCAATTTGGGGGAGCAGTTCTTC
>.|TRBJ2-2|TRBV5-1|.
CASSLAPIGTSSGELFF
TGCGCCAGCAGCTTGGCACCAATTGGGACATCCTCCGGGGAGCTGTTTTTT
>.|TRBJ1-5|TRBV2|.
CASTGTAYSNQPQHF
TGTGCCAGCACCGGGACGGCTTATAGCAATCAGCCCCAGCATTTT
>TRBD1|TRBJ1-6|TRBV5-1|.
CASSTSDRGSSYNSPLHF
TGCGCCAGCAGCACATCGGACAGGGGGAGCTCCTATAATTCACCCCTCCACTTT
>TRBD2|TRBJ2-7|TRBV2|.
CASSGSHYEQYF
TGTGCCAGTAGCGGGAGCCACTACGAGCAGTACTTC
>TRBD1|TRBJ2-7|TRBV27|.
CASSRPGQGVYEQYF
TGTGCCAGCAGCCGTCCGGGACAGGGGGTCTACGAGCAGTACTTC
>.|TRBJ1-3|TRBV12-5|.
CASGLLYSGNTIYF
TGTGCTAGTGGTTTGTTATACTCTGGAAACACCATATATTTT